One and the same sample provided the 13 T cell receptor beta chains below, sequenced in a study of shared clonotypes between healthy human individuals. Using immunoSEQ multiplex PCR, the repertoire was profiled, and TCRdb retains in-frame clones only, with some absent. The sample shows hundreds of thousands of clones, 79% of them seen only once. Sample: PBMCs. These receptors were taken from a woman aged 40 to 55 in good health. Some clones in this sample may be carry-over from other donors' samples.

This clone was recorded at least ten times. The DNA for the CDR3 is TGCGCCAGCAGCCACGACAGTTCTAATGAAAAACTGTTTTTT. Translated: CASSHDSSNEKLFF. The gene calls are TRBV4-3 and TRBJ1-4; D is possibly TRBD1 (5 bases). The CDR3 sequence is 14 residues long. The V gene lost 3 bases and the J gene lost 3 bases, with 8 bases spanning the gap. Germline V gene sequence: CDR1 LGHNA, CDR2 YSLEER.

This sequence joins TRBV19 and TRBJ2-7; D gene unclear. Germline CDR1 LNHDA, CDR2 SQIVND (reference sequence). The CDR3 extends over 14 amino acids. With 5 bases removed from V and 0 bases from J, the gap between germline ends came to 11 bases. For the CDR3, the DNA is TGTGCCAGTAGTGTCCAGGCCTCCTCCTACGAGCAGTACTTC. Translated, it gives CASSVQASSYEQYF.

The chain carries TRBV4-3 and TRBJ2-7; D possibly matches TRBD1 or TRBD2 (5 bases each). The CDR3 length is 15 residues. CDR1 LGHNA and CDR2 YSLEER come from the germline V gene. V shed 0 bases and J shed 3 bases, with 12 bases lying between them. The CDR3 region is CASSQDKGRYYEQYF. For the CDR3, the DNA is TGCGCCAGCAGCCAAGATAAGGGACGGTACTACGAGCAGTACTTC.

The gene calls are TRBV19 and TRBJ2-7, with 10 bases fitting TRBD2. Germline loops: CDR1 LNHDA, CDR2 SQIVND (reference sequence). J gave up 1 base and V 5 bases, and 5 bases lay outside the gene matches. The CDR3 covers 15 residues. The CDR3 DNA is TGTGCCAGTAGTTCCCTAGCGGGAGCTTCCTACGAGCAGTACTTC. It yields the protein CASSSLAGASYEQYF.

The chain employs TRBV6-6 and TRBJ1-5, with D maybe TRBD1 (6 bases). Between the trimmed V and J ends, which lost 7 bases and 4 bases, there was a span of 11 bases. Germline CDR1 MNHNY, CDR2 SVGAGI (reference sequence). The CDR3 totals 13 residues. The CDR3 here is CASNRQVNQPQHF. In DNA, the CDR3 is TGTGCCAGCAATCGACAGGTTAATCAGCCCCAGCATTTT.

The CDR3 DNA reads as TGTGCCAGCAGTCCATTCACAGGGAGACCCTACGAGCAGTACTTC. Translated: CASSPFTGRPYEQYF. V is TRBV27 and J is TRBJ2-7, with a weak D call TRBD1 (6 bases). The length of the CDR3 is 15 residues. Germline V gene lookup returns CDR1 MNHEY and CDR2 SMNVEV (reference sequence). V was shortened by 5 bases and J by 2 bases, with 16 bases between the two germline ends.

This clone was seen only a few times. This chain uses TRBV6-1 with TRBJ2-7; D perhaps matches TRBD2 (6 bases). The ends were cut back, 6 bases at V and 1 base at J, with 16 bases in the middle. This CDR3 is built from 15 residues. The germline V gene has CDR1 MNHNS and CDR2 SASEGT. CDR3 sequence (DNA): TGTGCCAGCAGCCGAGGCGGGACGGTGTCCTACGAGCAGTACTTC. It specifies CASSRGGTVSYEQYF.

The chain has TRBV9 and TRBJ2-1; 11 nucleotides align to TRBD2. Germline V gene lookup returns CDR1 SGDLS and CDR2 YYNGEE. V was pared by 0 bases and J by 7 bases, with 6 bases of the junction left unmatched. There are 16 residues in the CDR3. This CDR3 is CASSVGSGLAANEQFF. CDR3 in DNA: TGTGCCAGCAGCGTAGGTTCGGGACTAGCGGCTAATGAGCAGTTCTTC.

The chain links TRBV28 to TRBJ2-7, with D tentatively TRBD2 (6 bases). Per germline, CDR1 MDHEN and CDR2 SYDVKM. The CDR3 sequence is 14 residues long. The germline V and J ends were trimmed by 3 bases and 2 bases, with 11 bases remaining between them. As DNA, the CDR3 is TGTGCCAGCAGTTTGACTAGTTTTCCCTACGAGCAGTACTTC. The encoded protein is CASSLTSFPYEQYF.

The chain couples TRBV2 to TRBJ2-5, with D possibly matching TRBD2 (6 bases). V dropped 1 base and J dropped 4 bases, with 25 bases sitting between them. This CDR3 is 19 amino acids long. CDR1 and CDR2 (germline): SNHLY, FYNNEI. Written as DNA, the CDR3 is TGTGCCAGCAGTGAAGAAGGAGGGCCAGGGACCATGTCGGGAGAGACCCAGTACTTC. This translates into CASSEEGGPGTMSGETQYF.

This clone was counted a few times. The CDR3 sequence is CASRGTGTSGSYEQYF. The DNA for the CDR3 is TGTGCCAGCAGAGGTACCGGGACTAGCGGTTCCTACGAGCAGTACTTC. This chain uses TRBV7-9 with TRBJ2-7; 11 bases map to TRBD2. Germline V lookup: CDR1 SEHNR, CDR2 FQNEAQ (reference sequence). V shed 6 bases, J shed 1 base, and the junction held 8 bases outside the gene matches. CDR3 length: 16 amino acids.

The chain couples TRBV10-3 to TRBJ1-5, with TRBD1 matching 9 bases. The CDR3 is 14 residues long. The germline CDR1 and CDR2 sequences are ENHRY and SYGVKD. J gave up 3 bases and V 6 bases, and 3 bases lay outside the gene matches. The chain's CDR3 is CAISRTGANQPQHF. In DNA form, the CDR3 reads TGTGCCATCAGCCGGACAGGGGCCAATCAGCCCCAGCATTTT.

The chain employs TRBV7-6 and TRBJ2-1; D remains ambiguous. This CDR3 region has 17 residues. Germline CDR1 SGHVS, CDR2 FNYEAQ. Trimming took off 5 bases at V and 3 bases at J, with 20 bases between the two ends. The CDR3 coding sequence is TGTGCCAGCAGCCCAGGTGGTGCAGGCGAAAACTACAATGAGCAGTTCTTC. Protein: CASSPGGAGENYNEQFF.